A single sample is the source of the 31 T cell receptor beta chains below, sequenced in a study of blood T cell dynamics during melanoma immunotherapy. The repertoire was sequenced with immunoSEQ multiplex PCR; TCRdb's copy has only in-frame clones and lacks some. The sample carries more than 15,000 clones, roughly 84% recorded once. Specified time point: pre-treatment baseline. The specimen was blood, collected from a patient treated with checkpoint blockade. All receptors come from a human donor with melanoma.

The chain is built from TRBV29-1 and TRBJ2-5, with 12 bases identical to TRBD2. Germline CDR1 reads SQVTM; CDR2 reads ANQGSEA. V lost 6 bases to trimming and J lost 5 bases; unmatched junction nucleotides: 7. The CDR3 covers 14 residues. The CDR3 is CSVAPGLAGETQYF. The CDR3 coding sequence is TGCAGCGTCGCACCGGGACTAGCGGGTGAGACCCAGTACTTC.

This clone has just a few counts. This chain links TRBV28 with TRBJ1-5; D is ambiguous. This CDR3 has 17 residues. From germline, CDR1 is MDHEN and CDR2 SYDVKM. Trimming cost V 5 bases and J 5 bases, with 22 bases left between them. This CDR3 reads CASSEAYNGPSDQPQHF. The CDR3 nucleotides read TGTGCCAGCAGTGAAGCCTACAACGGACCGAGCGATCAGCCCCAGCATTTT.

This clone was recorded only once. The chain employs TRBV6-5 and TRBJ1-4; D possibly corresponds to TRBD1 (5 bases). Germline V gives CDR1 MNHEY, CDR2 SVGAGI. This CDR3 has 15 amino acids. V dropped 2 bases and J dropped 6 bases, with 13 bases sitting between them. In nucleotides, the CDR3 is TGTGCCAGCAGTTACGTCTCGGGGGGAGATGAAAAACTGTTTTTT. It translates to CASSYVSGGDEKLFF.

The CDR3 here is CASSVGTSGSGELFF. The DNA of the CDR3 is TGTGCCAGCAGCGTAGGGACTAGCGGGAGTGGGGAGCTGTTTTTT. V gene TRBV9 combines with J gene TRBJ2-2; the match to TRBD2 covers 13 bases. The CDR3 is 15 residues long. Germline V gene sequence: CDR1 SGDLS, CDR2 YYNGEE. With V trimmed by 0 bases and J by 8 bases, 1 base remained unmatched. The entire variable domain, with the rest obtained from reference TRBV9 and TRBJ2-2, is as follows: DSGVTQTPKHLITATGQRVTLRCSPRSGDLSVYWYQQSLDQGLQFLIQYYNGEERAKGNILERFSAQQFPDLHSELNLSSLELGDSALYFCASSVGTSGSGELFFGEGSRLTVL.

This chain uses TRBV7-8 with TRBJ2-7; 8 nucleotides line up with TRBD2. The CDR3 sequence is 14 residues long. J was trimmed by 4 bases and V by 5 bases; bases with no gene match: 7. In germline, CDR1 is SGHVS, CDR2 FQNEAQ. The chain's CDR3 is CASSPAGLGYEQYF. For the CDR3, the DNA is TGTGCCAGCAGCCCTGCGGGACTAGGGTACGAGCAGTACTTC.

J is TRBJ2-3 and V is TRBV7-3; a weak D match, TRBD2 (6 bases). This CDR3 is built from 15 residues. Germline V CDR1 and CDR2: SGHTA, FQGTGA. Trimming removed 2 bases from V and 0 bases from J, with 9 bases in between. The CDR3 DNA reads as TGTGCCAGCAGCTTAGGACTATCTAGCACAGATACGCAGTATTTT. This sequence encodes CASSLGLSSTDTQYF.

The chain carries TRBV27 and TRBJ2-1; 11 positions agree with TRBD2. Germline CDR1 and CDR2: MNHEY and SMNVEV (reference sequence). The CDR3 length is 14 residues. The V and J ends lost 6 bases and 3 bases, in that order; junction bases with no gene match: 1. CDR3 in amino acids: CASRGLADYNEQFF. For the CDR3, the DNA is TGTGCCAGCAGGGGACTAGCGGACTACAATGAGCAGTTCTTC.

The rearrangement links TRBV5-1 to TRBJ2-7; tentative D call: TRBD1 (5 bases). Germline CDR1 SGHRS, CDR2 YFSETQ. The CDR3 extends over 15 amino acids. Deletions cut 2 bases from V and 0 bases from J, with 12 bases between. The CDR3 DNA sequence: TGCGCCAGCAGCTTCCAGGGTGTAAGCTCCTACGAGCAGTACTTC. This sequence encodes CASSFQGVSSYEQYF.

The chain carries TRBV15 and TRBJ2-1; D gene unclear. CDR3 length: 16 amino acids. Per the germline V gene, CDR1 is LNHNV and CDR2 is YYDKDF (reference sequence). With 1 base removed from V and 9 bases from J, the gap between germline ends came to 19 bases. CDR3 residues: CATSRVGLPRSAEQFF. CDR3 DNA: TGTGCCACCAGCAGAGTAGGGCTCCCTAGGTCAGCTGAGCAGTTCTTC.

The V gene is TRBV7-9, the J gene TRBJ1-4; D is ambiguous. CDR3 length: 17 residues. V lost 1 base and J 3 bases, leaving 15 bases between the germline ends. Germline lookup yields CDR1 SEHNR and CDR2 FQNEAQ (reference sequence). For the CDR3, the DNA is TGTGCCAGCAGCTTAGGGTTGGATACGGTATCTAATGAAAAACTGTTTTTT. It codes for CASSLGLDTVSNEKLFF. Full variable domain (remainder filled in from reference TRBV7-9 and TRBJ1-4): DTGVSQNPRHKITKRGQNVTFRCDPISEHNRLYWYRQTLGQGPEFLTYFQNEAQLEKSRLLSDRFSAERPKGSFSTLEIQRTEQGDSAMYLCASSLGLDTVSNEKLFFGSGTQLSVL.

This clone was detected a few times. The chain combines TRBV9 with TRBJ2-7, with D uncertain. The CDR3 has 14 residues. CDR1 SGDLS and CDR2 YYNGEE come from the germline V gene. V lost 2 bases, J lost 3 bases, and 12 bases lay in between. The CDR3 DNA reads TGTGCCAGCAGCGTGGGATGGAGTAACTACGAGCAGTACTTC. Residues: CASSVGWSNYEQYF.

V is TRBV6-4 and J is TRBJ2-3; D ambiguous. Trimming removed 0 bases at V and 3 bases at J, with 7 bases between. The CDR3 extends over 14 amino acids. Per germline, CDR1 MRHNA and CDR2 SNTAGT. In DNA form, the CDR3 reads TGTGCCAGCAGTGACTCCCCAGGTACAGATACGCAGTATTTT. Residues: CASSDSPGTDTQYF.

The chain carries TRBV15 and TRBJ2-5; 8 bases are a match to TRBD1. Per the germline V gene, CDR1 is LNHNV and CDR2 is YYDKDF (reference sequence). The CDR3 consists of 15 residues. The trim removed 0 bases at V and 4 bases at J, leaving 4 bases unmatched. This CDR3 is CATSRDPRGRETQYF. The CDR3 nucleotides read TGTGCCACCAGCAGAGATCCCAGGGGGCGAGAGACCCAGTACTTC.

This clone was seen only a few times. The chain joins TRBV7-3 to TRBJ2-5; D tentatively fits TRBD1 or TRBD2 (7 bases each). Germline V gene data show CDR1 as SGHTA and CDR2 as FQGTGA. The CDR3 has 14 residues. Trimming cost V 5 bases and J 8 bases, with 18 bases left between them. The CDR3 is CASSPSGTDSTQYF. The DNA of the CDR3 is TGTGCCAGCAGCCCCAGCGGGACAGATTCAACCCAGTACTTC.

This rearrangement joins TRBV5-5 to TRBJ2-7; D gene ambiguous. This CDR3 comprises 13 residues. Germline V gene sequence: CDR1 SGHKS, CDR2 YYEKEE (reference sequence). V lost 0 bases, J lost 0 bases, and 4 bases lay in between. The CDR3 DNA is TGTGCCAGCAGCTTGGTCAGCTCCTACGAGCAGTACTTC. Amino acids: CASSLVSSYEQYF. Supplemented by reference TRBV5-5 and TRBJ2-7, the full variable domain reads DAGVTQSPTHLIKTRGQQVTLRCSPISGHKSVSWYQQVLGQGPQFIFQYYEKEERGRGNFPDRFSARQFPNYSSELNVNALLLGDSALYLCASSLVSSYEQYFGPGTRLTVT.

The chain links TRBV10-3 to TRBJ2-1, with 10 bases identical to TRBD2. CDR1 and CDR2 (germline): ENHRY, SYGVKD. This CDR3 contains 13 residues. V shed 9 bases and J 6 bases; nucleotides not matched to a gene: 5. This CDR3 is CAIAGGPANEQFF. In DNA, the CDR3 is TGTGCCATAGCGGGAGGGCCCGCCAATGAGCAGTTCTTC.

In DNA form, the CDR3 reads TGTGCCAGCACCTTAATGGACAACACTGAAGCTTTCTTT. Translating it yields CASTLMDNTEAFF. This rearrangement joins TRBV25-1 to TRBJ1-1; D is unresolved. Trimming cost V 7 bases and J 2 bases, with 11 bases left between them. Looked up from germline, CDR1 is MGHDK and CDR2 is SYGVNS. The CDR3 length is 13 residues.

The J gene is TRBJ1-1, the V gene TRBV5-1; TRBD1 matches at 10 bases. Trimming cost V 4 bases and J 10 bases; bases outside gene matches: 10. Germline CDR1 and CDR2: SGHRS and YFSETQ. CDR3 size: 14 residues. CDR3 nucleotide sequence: TGCGCCAGCAGCGAACGACAGGGGGCATTGGGAGCTTTCTTT. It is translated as CASSERQGALGAFF.

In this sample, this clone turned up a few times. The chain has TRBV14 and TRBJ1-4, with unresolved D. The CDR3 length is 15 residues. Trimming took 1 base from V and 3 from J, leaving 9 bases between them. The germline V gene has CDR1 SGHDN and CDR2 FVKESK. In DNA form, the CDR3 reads TGTGCCAGCAGCCAAGTACGAGGGCCTAATGAAAAACTGTTTTTT. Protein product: CASSQVRGPNEKLFF.

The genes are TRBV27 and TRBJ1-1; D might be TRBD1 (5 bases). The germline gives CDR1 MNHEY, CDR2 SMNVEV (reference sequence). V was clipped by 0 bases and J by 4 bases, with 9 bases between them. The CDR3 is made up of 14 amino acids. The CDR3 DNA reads TGTGCCAGCAGTTTATCTATGGGGGTCACTGAAGCTTTCTTT. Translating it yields CASSLSMGVTEAFF.

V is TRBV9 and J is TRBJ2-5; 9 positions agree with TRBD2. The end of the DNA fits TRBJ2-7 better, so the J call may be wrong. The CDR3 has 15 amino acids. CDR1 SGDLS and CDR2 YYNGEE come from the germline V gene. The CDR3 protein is CASSPRASGTHEQYF. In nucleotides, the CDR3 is TGTGCCAGCAGCCCCCGGGCTAGCGGGACACACGAGCAGTACTTC.

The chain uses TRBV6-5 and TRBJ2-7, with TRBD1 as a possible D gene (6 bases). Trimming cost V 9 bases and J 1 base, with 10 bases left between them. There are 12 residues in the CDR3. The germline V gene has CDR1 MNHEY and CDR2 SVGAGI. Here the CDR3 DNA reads TGTGCCAGGCCTACAGGGTCCTACGAGCAGTACTTC. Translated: CARPTGSYEQYF.

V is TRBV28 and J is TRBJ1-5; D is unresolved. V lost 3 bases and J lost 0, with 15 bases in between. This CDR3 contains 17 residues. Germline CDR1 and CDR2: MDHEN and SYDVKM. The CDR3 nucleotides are TGTGCCAGCAGTTTCGGATCAGGATATTATAGCAATCAGCCCCAGCATTTT. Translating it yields CASSFGSGYYSNQPQHF.

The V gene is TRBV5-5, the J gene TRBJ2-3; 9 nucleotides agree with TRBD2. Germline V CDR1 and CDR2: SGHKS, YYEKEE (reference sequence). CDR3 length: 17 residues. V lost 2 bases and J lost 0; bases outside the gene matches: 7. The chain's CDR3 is CASSFVPTSGSTDTQYF. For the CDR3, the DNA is TGTGCCAGCAGCTTTGTCCCGACTAGCGGCAGCACAGATACGCAGTATTTT.

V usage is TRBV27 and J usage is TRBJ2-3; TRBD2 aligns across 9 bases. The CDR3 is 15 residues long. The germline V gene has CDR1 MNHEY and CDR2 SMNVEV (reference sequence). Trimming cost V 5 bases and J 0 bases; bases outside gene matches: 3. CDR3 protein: CASSLLAGSTDTQYF. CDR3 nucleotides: TGTGCCAGCAGTCTCCTAGCGGGGAGCACAGATACGCAGTATTTT.

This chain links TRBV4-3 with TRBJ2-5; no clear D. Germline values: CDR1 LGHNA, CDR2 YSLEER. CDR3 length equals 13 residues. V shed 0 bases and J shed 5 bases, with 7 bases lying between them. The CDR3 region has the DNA TGCGCCAGCAGCCAAGACCCAATGGAGACCCAGTACTTC. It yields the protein CASSQDPMETQYF.

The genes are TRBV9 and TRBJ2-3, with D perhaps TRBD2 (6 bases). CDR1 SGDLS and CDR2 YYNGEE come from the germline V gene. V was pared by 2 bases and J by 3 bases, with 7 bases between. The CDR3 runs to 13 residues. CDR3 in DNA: TGTGCCAGCAGCGTTAGCGGAACAGATACGCAGTATTTT. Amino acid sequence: CASSVSGTDTQYF.

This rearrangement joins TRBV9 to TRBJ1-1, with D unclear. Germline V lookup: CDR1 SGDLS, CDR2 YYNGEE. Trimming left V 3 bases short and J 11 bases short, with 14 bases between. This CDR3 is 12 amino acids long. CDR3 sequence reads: CASSALSHGAFF. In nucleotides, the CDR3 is TGTGCCAGCAGCGCCCTTTCCCATGGGGCTTTCTTT.

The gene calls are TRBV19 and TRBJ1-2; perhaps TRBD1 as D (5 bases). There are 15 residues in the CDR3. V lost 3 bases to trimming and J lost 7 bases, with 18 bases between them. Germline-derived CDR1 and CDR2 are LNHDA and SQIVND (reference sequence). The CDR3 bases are TGTGCCAGTAGTATCGTAGCCCCTAGGGGTGCTGGCTACACCTTC. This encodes CASSIVAPRGAGYTF.

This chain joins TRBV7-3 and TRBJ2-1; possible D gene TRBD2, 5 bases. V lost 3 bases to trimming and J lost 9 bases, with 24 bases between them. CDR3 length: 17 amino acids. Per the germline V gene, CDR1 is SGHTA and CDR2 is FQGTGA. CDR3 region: CASSFQIGLAGRAEQFF. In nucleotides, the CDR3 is TGTGCCAGCAGCTTCCAAATCGGACTGGCGGGTAGGGCTGAGCAGTTCTTC.

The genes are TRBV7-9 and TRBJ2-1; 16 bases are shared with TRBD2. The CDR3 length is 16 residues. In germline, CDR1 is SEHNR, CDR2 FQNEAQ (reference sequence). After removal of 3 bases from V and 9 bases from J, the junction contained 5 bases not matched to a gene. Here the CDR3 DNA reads TGTGCCAGCAGCTTCGGGACTAGCGGGAGGGGGCCTGAGCAGTTCTTC. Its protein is CASSFGTSGRGPEQFF.